The text below deals with one T cell receptor (beta chain). Its antigen is not identified. The V and J ends lost 3 bases and 4 bases respectively, with 15 bases between them. Germline V gene data show CDR1 as SEHNR and CDR2 as FQNEAQ (reference sequence). The CDR3 is 15 amino acids. The table came from immunoSEQ multiplex PCR; TCRdb's copy has only in-frame clones and leaves some out. The sample has tens of thousands of clones, roughly 96% seen once; the top ten hold about 1.5%. The sample belongs to a study of T cells in tuberculosis. Notes on the study in general: Active tuberculosis TCR-alpha repertoires lay closer to GMM-specific TCRs than IGRA-negative controls, suggesting clonal expansion.

Indicated time point: new active TB diagnosis, blood taken before or within 7 days of starting treatment. Active tuberculosis patients were new diagnoses, HIV-seronegative, South African, and aged 18 years or older. This specimen was PBMCs, taken at tuberculosis diagnosis. This TCR derives from an adult with tuberculosis. The V and J genes are TRBV7-9 and TRBJ1-2; D is possibly TRBD1 (6 bases). CDR3 residues: CASSFGGSLAYGYTF. For the CDR3, the DNA is TGTGCCAGCAGCTTTGGGGGCTCGCTGGCCTATGGCTACACCTTC.